Below, one TCR beta chain is given with its context. The sample belongs to a study of blood T cell repertoires in COVID-19. The wider study: The study drew acute and convalescent COVID-19 samples from the United States, Italy and Spain.

Germline CDR1 is SEHNR and CDR2 is FQNEAQ (reference sequence). The CDR3 has 13 amino acids. V was clipped by 4 bases and J by 5 bases; unmatched bases: 4. Here immunoSEQ multiplex PCR was the method, and the copy in TCRdb shows in-frame clones only, minus some. This repertoire shows 120,000 to 150,000 clones, about 90% found once; its top ten account for about 10%. The rearrangement joins TRBV7-9 to TRBJ2-7, with TRBD1 matching 8 bases. The receptor was derived from a man in his 60s with active or convalescent COVID-19. Sequencing input: peripheral blood. This CDR3 is CASSSAGGHEQYF. The CDR3 region has the DNA TGTGCCAGCAGCTCCGCAGGGGGCCACGAGCAGTACTTC.